This TCR beta chain was identified in a study of T cell repertoires in cytomegalovirus infection. Study background: CMV epitopes that were recently identified and HLA-C-restricted were used alongside well-studied HLA-B-restricted ones. CMV infection together with matching HLA type was indicated by public TCR beta signatures.

One entry per CDR3 protein results from TCRdb running MiXCR on the reads. The sample holds 550,000 to 850,000 distinct CDR3 sequences, approximately 33% seen once. Study-level points and caveats: Identification of carriers of CMV plus the relevant HLA was achieved through cumulative public TCR beta family frequency. The study found HLA-C-restricted CMV-specific TCR beta clonotypes dominating the ex vivo response.

V dropped 3 bases and J dropped 1 base, with 7 bases sitting between them. Per the germline V gene, CDR1 is DFQATT and CDR2 is SNEGSKA (reference sequence). The CDR3 extends over 12 amino acids. Notes on this clonotype: Antigen unknown.

This TCR was recovered from a human donor in good health (CMV status not recorded). Some clones in this sample may be carry-over from other donors' samples. Specimen: cultured PBMCs, collected from culture after CMV antigen stimulation. This rearrangement joins TRBV20-1 to TRBJ2-7; D is unresolved. In nucleotides, the CDR3 is TGCAGTGCTAGGGATTGGTCCTACGAGCAGTACTTC. The encoded protein is CSARDWSYEQYF.